These 9 T cell receptor beta chains originate from one sample sequenced in a study of cytomegalovirus exposure and HLA in healthy donors. PCR primers comprised 60 Vbeta and 13 Jbeta primers. TCRdb's table, derived via immunoSEQ multiplex PCR, lists solely in-frame clones and lacks some. Of 150,000 or so clones listed, just under 75% are singletons. Sequencing was performed on PBMCs. The source is a woman between 18 and 30 years old in good health and CMV-seronegative.

The chain uses TRBV2 and TRBJ1-2, with a tentative D call TRBD1 (6 bases). V was pared by 4 bases and J by 8 bases, with 17 bases between. The CDR3 has 14 residues. Germline V CDR1 and CDR2: SNHLY, FYNNEI. The chain's CDR3 is CASSVLGGTGGYTF. The CDR3, as DNA: TGTGCCAGCAGTGTCCTAGGGGGAACAGGAGGCTACACCTTC.

The table lists this clone with a few counts. The chain is built from TRBV18 and TRBJ1-1; maybe TRBD1 (5 bases). This CDR3 comprises 12 residues. The germline CDR1 and CDR2 sequences are KGHSH and LQKENI. Trimming removed 5 bases from V and 5 bases from J, with 9 bases in between. The CDR3 is CASSVQETEAFF. The CDR3 DNA follows: TGTGCCAGCTCAGTACAGGAAACTGAAGCTTTCTTT.

V gene TRBV11-2 combines with J gene TRBJ2-7, with D perhaps matching TRBD1 (6 bases). Trimming removed 3 bases from V and 4 bases from J, with 10 bases in between. The CDR3 sequence is 13 residues long. Germline V gene sequence: CDR1 SGHAT, CDR2 FQNNGV. CDR3 residues: CASSFQGKYEQYF. The CDR3, as DNA: TGTGCCAGCAGCTTCCAGGGGAAATACGAGCAGTACTTC.

This clone was observed a few times. The chain's CDR3 is CSVQGRGNEKLFF. In nucleotides, the CDR3 is TGCAGCGTTCAGGGCAGGGGTAATGAAAAACTGTTTTTT. The chain couples TRBV29-1 to TRBJ1-4, with D tentatively TRBD1 (6 bases). CDR1 and CDR2 from the germline V gene are SQVTM and ANQGSEA. V lost 5 bases, J lost 4 bases, and 11 bases lay in between. The CDR3 spans 13 residues.

The chain recombines TRBV19 with TRBJ1-2; 10 nucleotides agree with TRBD1. The germline V gene encodes CDR1 LNHDA and CDR2 SQIVND (reference sequence). The CDR3 runs to 15 residues. The V gene end was trimmed by 5 bases and the J gene end by 4 bases; junction bases not matched to a gene: 7. The CDR3 coding sequence is TGTGCCAGTAGTGTGACAGGGGGCGCCGTCTATGGCTACACCTTC. It yields the protein CASSVTGGAVYGYTF. Based on the CDR3 plus reference TRBV19 and TRBJ1-2, the full variable domain is DGGITQSPKYLFRKEGQNVTLSCEQNLNHDAMYWYRQDPGQGLRLIYYSQIVNDFQKGDIAEGYSVSREKKESFPLTVTSAQKNPTAFYLCASSVTGGAVYGYTFGSGTRLTVV.

The chain combines TRBV19 with TRBJ2-7; weak D call: TRBD1 (5 bases). The CDR3 is 12 residues long. Per germline, CDR1 LNHDA and CDR2 SQIVND (reference sequence). V gave up 5 bases and J gave up 6 bases, with 11 bases separating them. In nucleotides, the CDR3 is TGTGCCAGTAGTTATACAGGCGTCGAGCAGTACTTC. This sequence encodes CASSYTGVEQYF.

The rearrangement uses TRBV7-9 and TRBJ2-1; D ambiguous. The germline V gene encodes CDR1 SEHNR and CDR2 FQNEAQ (reference sequence). The V and J ends lost 6 bases and 2 bases respectively, with 14 bases between them. This CDR3 is 15 amino acids long. The CDR3 protein is CASSSLQPPYNEQFF. The CDR3 DNA follows: TGTGCCAGCAGTTCACTCCAACCACCCTACAATGAGCAGTTCTTC. Complete variable domain (other parts from reference TRBV7-9 and TRBJ2-1): DTGVSQNPRHKITKRGQNVTFRCDPISEHNRLYWYRQTLGQGPEFLTYFQNEAQLEKSRLLSDRFSAERPKGSFSTLEIQRTEQGDSAMYLCASSSLQPPYNEQFFGPGTRLTVL.

CDR3 loop: CAWSLGGRAEAFF. In DNA, the CDR3 is TGTGCCTGGTCCTTGGGGGGGAGAGCTGAAGCTTTCTTT. The V gene is TRBV30, the J gene TRBJ1-1; tentative D call: TRBD1 (5 bases). Germline V CDR1 and CDR2: GTSNPN, SVGIG (reference sequence). Trimming took 5 bases from V and 6 from J, leaving 16 bases between them. This CDR3 is built from 13 residues.

This chain connects TRBV4-1 to TRBJ2-5; TRBD1 matches at 7 bases. The J call is uncertain, as TRBJ2-7 better fits the DNA end. This CDR3 has 15 residues. Germline values: CDR1 MGHRA, CDR2 YSYEKL. The CDR3 is CASSRGTESSYEQYF. The CDR3 nucleotides are TGCGCCAGCAGCCGAGGGACAGAGAGCTCCTACGAGCAGTACTTC.